This T cell receptor (beta chain) was captured in a study of T cells after posttransplantation cyclophosphamide. Using immunoSEQ multiplex PCR, the repertoire was profiled, and TCRdb retains in-frame clones only, with some absent. The sample offers under 45,000 clones and no singletons, the top ten holding 4% to 5.5%. This clone was counted at least ten times. Antigen: not known. The CDR3 has 16 amino acids. Study findings and constraints: Tissue-infiltrating T cells from skin or gut overlapped little with blood T cells. Donor CD8+ memory clones often dominated recipient blood repertoires at later times.

The specimen sequenced was PBMCs. V and J are TRBV21-1 and TRBJ2-7; the D call of TRBD1 is as the table states it, not checked on the DNA. TRBV21-1 is noted as a pseudogene. This TCR derives from a woman aged 45-59 years in good health and a related stem cell transplant donor. CDR3 sequence reads: CASSKMGQGASYEQYF. Written as DNA, the CDR3 is TGTGCCAGCAGCAAAATGGGACAGGGGGCCTCCTACGAGCAGTACTTC.